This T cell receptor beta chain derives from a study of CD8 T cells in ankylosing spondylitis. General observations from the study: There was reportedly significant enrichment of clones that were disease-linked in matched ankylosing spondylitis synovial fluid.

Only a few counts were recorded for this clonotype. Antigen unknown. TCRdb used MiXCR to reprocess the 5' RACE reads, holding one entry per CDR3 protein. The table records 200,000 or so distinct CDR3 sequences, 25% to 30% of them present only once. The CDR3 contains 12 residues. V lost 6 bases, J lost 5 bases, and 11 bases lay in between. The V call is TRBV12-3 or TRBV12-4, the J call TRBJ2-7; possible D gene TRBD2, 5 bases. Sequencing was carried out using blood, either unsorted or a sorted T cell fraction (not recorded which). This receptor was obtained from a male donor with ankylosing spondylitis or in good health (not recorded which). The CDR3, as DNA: TGTGCCAGCAGCCGAGGGTCTGACGAGCAGTACTTC. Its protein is CASSRGSDEQYF.